This TCR beta chain is drawn from a study of blood T cells in healthy people across ages. This clonotype was counted at least ten times. Combining a sample-barcoded 5' primer with a J-beta primer mix, a second PCR ran for about 7 to 11 cycles. Every cDNA molecule carried a tag from a template-switch adaptor bearing 12 random nucleotides. From the 5' RACE reads, TCRdb called clonotypes with MiXCR, one entry per CDR3 protein. The sample has 600,000 to 800,000 distinct CDR3 sequences; more than 45% are singletons. Sequenced material: blood. The clonotype was recovered from a woman aged 80 or over in good health.

The CDR3 here is CASSLGAGRFTWQYF. In DNA, the CDR3 is TGTGCCAGCAGCTTAGGGGCCGGACGCTTTACGTGGCAGTACTTC. This rearrangement joins TRBV7-2 to TRBJ2-7; D is unresolved. The germline CDR1 and CDR2 sequences are SGHTA and FQGNSA. The V end was cut by 1 base, the J end by 9 bases, with 19 bases between. The CDR3 contains 15 residues.